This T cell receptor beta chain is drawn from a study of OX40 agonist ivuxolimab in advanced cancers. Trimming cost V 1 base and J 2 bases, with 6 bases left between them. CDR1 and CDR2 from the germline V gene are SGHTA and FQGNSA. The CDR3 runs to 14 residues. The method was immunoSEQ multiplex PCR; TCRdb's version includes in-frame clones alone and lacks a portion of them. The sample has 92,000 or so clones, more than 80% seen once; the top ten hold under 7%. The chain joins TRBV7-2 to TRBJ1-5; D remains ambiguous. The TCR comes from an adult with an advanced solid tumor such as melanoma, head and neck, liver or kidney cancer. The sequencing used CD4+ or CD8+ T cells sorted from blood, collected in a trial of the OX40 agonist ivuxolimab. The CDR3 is CASSLVAGNQPQHF. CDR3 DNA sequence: TGTGCCAGCAGCTTAGTGGCAGGCAATCAGCCCCAGCATTTT.